This T cell receptor (beta chain) was sequenced during a study of T-cell memory formation after mild COVID-19. Overall study: Largely donor-specific TCR clusters were found. Study findings and constraints: Memory cells collected pre-infection included some clones that later responded, suggesting cross-reactive memory joined. The main location of contracting CD4+ clones was CM and EM, and that of contracting CD8+ clones was EMRA.

TCR alpha and TCR beta cDNA libraries carrying sample barcodes and UMIs came from 5'RACE with constant-segment primers. TCRdb reprocessed the 5' RACE reads with MiXCR, giving one entry per CDR3 protein. The sample has 150,000 to 200,000 distinct CDR3 sequences, roughly 30% seen once. This clonotype occurred a few times. Its antigen is not identified. This CDR3 comprises 18 residues. CDR1 is KGHDR and CDR2 is SFDVKD in the germline V gene. V lost 3 bases to trimming and J lost 4 bases; unmatched junction nucleotides: 7. The chain recombines TRBV24-1 with TRBJ2-1; TRBD2 matches 14 bases. This receptor was taken from an adult woman who had mild COVID-19 (a few samples of this study predate the infection). Cell type and time point are not known. The sample consisted of PBMCs or a T cell subset sorted from them (not recorded which). As DNA, the CDR3 is TGTGCCACCAGTGATCAGACTAGCGGGAGGGTCCTGTACAATGAGCAGTTCTTC. It specifies CATSDQTSGRVLYNEQFF.